This T cell receptor beta chain was documented in a study of metastatic and nonmetastatic thyroid tumors. TCRdb recomputed clones from the PCR reads via MiXCR. Of around 30,000 clones listed, under 14% are singletons. Patients were all untreated before their thyroid surgery. Study-level findings and limits: A significant increase in TCR beta diversity was reportedly seen in malignant thyroid tumors relative to benign nodules, in blood and tumor.

With 1 base removed from V and 5 bases from J, the gap between germline ends came to 10 bases. Germline loops: CDR1 SGHRS, CDR2 YFSETQ. The CDR3 is 15 amino acids. Many counts were recorded for this clone. No antigen is known for it. The receptor comes from a female donor with papillary thyroid cancer or a benign thyroid nodule (not recorded which). Some clones in this sample may be carry-over from other donors' samples. V is TRBV5-1 and J is TRBJ1-6; weak D call: TRBD1 (6 bases). Material: blood. The CDR3 region is CASSLRGQHNSPLHF. CDR3 coding DNA: TGCGCCAGCAGCTTGCGTGGACAGCATAATTCACCCCTCCACTTT.